These 8 T cell receptor beta chains originate from one sample sequenced in a study of human CD8 memory T cell subsets. Scientists made TCR beta libraries using UMI-labeled 5' RACE. TCRdb reanalyzed the 5' RACE reads and collapses them to one entry per CDR3 protein, without DNA. This sample's clone table lists about 18,000 distinct CDR3 sequences. The sample taken for sequencing was CD8+ T cells from PBMCs. Receptor source: a human donor in good health.

The J gene is TRBJ2-7, the V gene TRBV7-9; TCRdb designates TRBD1, a call that cannot be tested without DNA. Per the germline V gene, CDR1 is SEHNR and CDR2 is FQNEAQ (reference sequence). CDR3 size: 18 residues. CDR3 loop: CASSPSMDQGANSYEQYF.

Its frequency marks this clonotype as medium-sized (0.01 to 0.1%). The V and J genes are TRBV7-9 and TRBJ2-7; checking the TCRdb D call of TRBD1 is not possible without DNA. CDR1 SEHNR and CDR2 FQNEAQ come from the germline V gene (reference sequence). The length of the CDR3 is 13 residues. This CDR3 is CASSSRGRYEQYF.

The J gene is TRBJ2-1, the V gene TRBV3-1; TCRdb outputs TRBD2, but without DNA this stays unchecked. From germline, CDR1 is LGHDT and CDR2 YNNKEL (reference sequence). CDR3 length: 16 residues. CDR3 residues: CASSQDASGGYNEQFF.

This clonotype is deemed medium-sized by its frequency. V is TRBV2 and J is TRBJ2-1; no DNA is available, so the TRBD1 call from TCRdb remains unchecked. CDR3 length: 15 amino acids. Germline CDR1 and CDR2: SNHLY and FYNNEI. The CDR3 region is CASSRGGRIYNEQFF.

The chain couples TRBV28 to TRBJ1-2; TCRdb's D call, TRBD1, is unchecked because there is no DNA. This CDR3 has 20 residues. Germline CDR1 is MDHEN and CDR2 is SYDVKM. CDR3 loop: CASSFFSFLMGSGNPYGYTF.

This chain links TRBV10-2 with TRBJ2-1; TCRdb proposes TRBD1, but this gene call is untestable without DNA. Germline CDR1 and CDR2: WSHSY and SAAADI. The CDR3 has 13 amino acids. The CDR3 here is CASSRGVNNEQFF.

The chain carries TRBV6-5 and TRBJ2-1; as DNA is missing, the TRBD2 call by TCRdb cannot be tested. Per the germline V gene, CDR1 is MNHEY and CDR2 is SVGAGI. This CDR3 has 14 residues. The CDR3 protein is CASRGLVSYNEQFF.

The gene calls are TRBV7-3 and TRBJ2-2. The CDR3 length is 17 residues. Germline CDR1 SGHTA, CDR2 FQGTGA. CDR3 sequence: CASSLTRGTGDTGELFF.